This T cell receptor (beta chain) was retrieved from a study of blood T cell repertoires in COVID-19. About the research overall: Material from acute and convalescent COVID-19 was sourced from the United States, Italy and Spain. PBMCs, B-cell-depleted T cells, or T cells were the source of the cDNA or gDNA that made up the material.

Source study methods: It was from reference gene primer amplification that nucleated cell counts were estimated. The data were produced by immunoSEQ multiplex PCR, yet TCRdb's version contains in-frame clones alone and is incomplete. D and trimming come from the DNA, and the V and J calls and clone size come from that table. The sample lists about 240,000 clones; 70% to 90% were seen once. CDR1 is SGHKS, CDR2 YYEKEE, per germline (reference sequence). The ends lost 4 bases at V and 3 bases at J; junction bases unmatched: 3. The CDR3 is made up of 14 amino acids. The sequenced sample consisted of peripheral blood. The origin of this receptor is a man in his forties or fifties with acute or convalescent COVID-19. The rearrangement links TRBV5-5 to TRBJ1-5, with 8 bases that match TRBD1. CDR3 DNA: TGTGCCAGCAGCCGGACAGGGTACAATCAGCCCCAGCATTTT. Its protein is CASSRTGYNQPQHF.